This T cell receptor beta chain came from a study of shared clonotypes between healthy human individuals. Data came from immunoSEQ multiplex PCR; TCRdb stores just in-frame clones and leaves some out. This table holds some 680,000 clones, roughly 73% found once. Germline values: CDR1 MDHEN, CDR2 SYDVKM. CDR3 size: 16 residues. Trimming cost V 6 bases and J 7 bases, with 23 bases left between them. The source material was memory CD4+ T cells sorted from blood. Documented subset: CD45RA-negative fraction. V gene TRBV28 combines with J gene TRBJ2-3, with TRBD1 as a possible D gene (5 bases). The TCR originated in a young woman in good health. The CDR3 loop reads CASSPSWGGSTNTQYF. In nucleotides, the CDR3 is TGTGCCAGCAGCCCCTCCTGGGGCGGTTCCACGAATACGCAGTATTTT.